Listed below are T cell receptor beta chains from one sample, sequenced in a study of blood T cell repertoires in COVID-19. Assay: immunoSEQ multiplex PCR; the TCRdb copy retains only in-frame clones and omits some. The table has 100,000 to 150,000 clones, approximately 90% seen once. Source material: peripheral blood. The source of these receptors is a man aged 55 to 69 with COVID-19, enrolled during active disease. CDR3s include the opening cysteine and the closing phenylalanine or tryptophan. Each record gives: J gene, V gene, clone size, D gene, CDR3 DNA, CDR3 protein. The D gene is left open where the match is weak. Not all rows give a size; the values are once, few, many and, for expanded clones, a class.

>TRBJ1-1|TRBV28|-|-
TGTGCCAGCAGAATGATTCTGCCGCGCGCTGAAGCTTTCTTT
CASRMILPRAEAFF
>TRBJ1-5|TRBV18|-|-
TGTGCCAGCTCACCAGGGGTAAGCGATCAGGGGCATTTT
CASSPGVSDQGHF
>TRBJ1-2|TRBV5-6|-|TRBD1
TGTGCCAGCAGCCCAGGGGACAGCCTATTGATGGGAGGCTACACCTTC
CASSPGDSLLMGGYTF
>TRBJ1-4|TRBV19|-|-
TGTGCCAGTAGTATAGGCAGGGAGGGCACAACTAATGAAAAACTGTTTTTT
CASSIGREGTTNEKLFF
>TRBJ2-1|TRBV3-1/TRBV3-2|-|-
TGTGCCAGCAGCTGGGGACAATCCACGAATGAGCAGTTCTTC
CASSWGQSTNEQFF
>TRBJ1-1|TRBV6-6|-|-
TGTGCCAGCAGCTCCGACAGTCTGAACACTGAAGCTTTCTTT
CASSSDSLNTEAFF
>TRBJ1-2|TRBV7-2|-|TRBD1
TGTGCCAGCAGCTTAGTTCGGGCAGGGGGCATTGGCTACACCTTC
CASSLVRAGGIGYTF
>TRBJ2-4|TRBV5-6|-|TRBD1
TGTGCCAGCAGGGGGACAGGGAGAAACATTCAGTACTTC
CASRGTGRNIQYF
>TRBJ2-1|TRBV20-1|-|-
TGCAGTGCTAGTTGGGGCAGGTTCTACAATGAGCAGTTCTTC
CSASWGRFYNEQFF
>TRBJ2-1|TRBV4-2|-|-
TGTGCCAGCAGCCAAGAGGCTAGTAAGGATGAGCAGTTCTTC
CASSQEASKDEQFF
>TRBJ2-7|TRBV2|-|TRBD1
TGTGCCAGCAGTGGGACAGGGGTTACCTACGAGCAGTACTTC
CASSGTGVTYEQYF
>TRBJ1-6|TRBV19|-|TRBD1
TGTGCCAGTAGTATAACATTGGCTGGCACAGGGGGTAATTCACCCCTCCACTTT
CASSITLAGTGGNSPLHF
>TRBJ2-6|TRBV19|-|-
TGTGCCAGTAGACAAGGCAGGGACAAACGCTCTGGGGCCAACGTCCTGACTTTC
CASRQGRDKRSGANVLTF
>TRBJ2-7|TRBV25-1|-|-
TGTGCCAGCATTAACTCCTACGAGCAGTACTTC
CASINSYEQYF
>TRBJ1-2|TRBV6-5|once|-
TGTGCCAGCAGTATACCCGGGAGTAGCGTCTATGGCTACACCTTC
CASSIPGSSVYGYTF
>TRBJ2-7|TRBV7-8|once|-
TGTGCCAGCACCCGTCTAAGGGGACTCTCCTACGAGCAGTACTTC
CASTRLRGLSYEQYF
>TRBJ1-1|TRBV29-1|-|-
TGCAGCGTTGATTACGGTGGTGAAGCTTTCTTT
CSVDYGGEAFF
>TRBJ1-5|TRBV30|-|TRBD1
TGTGCCTGGAGGAGACCGGGACAGACCATTAGCAATCAGCCCCAGCATTTT
CAWRRPGQTISNQPQHF
>TRBJ2-1|TRBV3-1/TRBV3-2|-|TRBD2
TGTGCCAGCAGCCAAGACCAAGGGCTAGCGGGGGACAATGAGCAGTTCTTC
CASSQDQGLAGDNEQFF
>TRBJ2-1|TRBV6-5|-|-
TGTGCCACCCTATCGGGGACATCCAACAATGAGCAGTTCTTC
CATLSGTSNNEQFF
>TRBJ2-7|TRBV5-5|once|-
TGTGCCAGCAGCTCCTCGTCCCTCCGCTACGAGCAGTACTTC
CASSSSSLRYEQYF
>TRBJ2-4|TRBV25-1|-|TRBD1
TGTGCCAGCAGTGCTTCCTTGGACAGGGGGTCCAAAAACATTCAGTACTTC
CASSASLDRGSKNIQYF
>TRBJ2-5|TRBV6-5|-|-
TGTGCCAGCAGTTCCTTCCAAGAGACCCAGTACTTC
CASSSFQETQYF
>TRBJ1-2|TRBV4-1|few|-
TGCGCCAGCAGCCAAGATCCCTCCGGGACATACTATGGCTACACCTTC
CASSQDPSGTYYGYTF
>TRBJ2-3|TRBV11-3|-|-
TGTGCCAGCAGCTTGGGTGGCGGCGAGACCACAGATACGCAGTATTTT
CASSLGGGETTDTQYF
>TRBJ1-6|TRBV30|-|-
TGTGCCTGGAACCAGGCCTATAATTCACCCCTCCACTTT
CAWNQAYNSPLHF
>TRBJ1-1|TRBV28|few|-
TGTGCCAGCAGTTTTACGGGGGGCCTCATGGAAGCTTTCTTT
CASSFTGGLMEAFF
>TRBJ1-5|TRBV3-1/TRBV3-2|-|-
TGTGCCAGCAGCCAAACTATCAGCGGCAATCAGCCCCAGCATTTT
CASSQTISGNQPQHF
>TRBJ2-5|TRBV9|-|TRBD2
TGTGCCAGCAGCCCCGGTGATCTAGCGGGGCGGGGAGAGACCCAGTACTTC
CASSPGDLAGRGETQYF
>TRBJ2-5|TRBV18|-|-
TGTGCCAGCTCACCGACAGGTTTTAGCCAGCTCCAAGAGACCCAGTACTTC
CASSPTGFSQLQETQYF
>TRBJ1-1|TRBV10-2|-|TRBD1
TGCGCCAGCAGCCGAACAGGGGACACTGAAGCTTTCTTT
CASSRTGDTEAFF
>TRBJ1-5|TRBV28|-|-
TGTGCCAGCAGGGGCCCGTTGACCCGGAAACCCAATCAGCCCCAGCATTTT
CASRGPLTRKPNQPQHF
>TRBJ1-1|TRBV6-4|-|-
TGTGCCAGCAGAGCCGGGGGGTACGGGAACACTGAAGCTTTCTTT
CASRAGGYGNTEAFF
>TRBJ2-3|TRBV4-1|-|TRBD2
TGCGCCAGCAGCCAAGCTAGCGGGGGAGGGGGCACAGATACGCAGTATTTT
CASSQASGGGGTDTQYF
>TRBJ2-7|TRBV11-2|once|TRBD1
TGTGCCAGCAGCTTCTCAGGGGGCATCTCGTACGAGCAGTACTTC
CASSFSGGISYEQYF
>TRBJ1-5|TRBV28|-|-
TGTGCCAGCAGTATAGTTGGGGTACAGGTCCTCAATCAGCCCCAGCATTTT
CASSIVGVQVLNQPQHF
>TRBJ1-1|TRBV7-2|-|TRBD1
TGTGCCAGCAGGCCAGGGGGAGCGGGGAACACTGAAGCTTTCTTT
CASRPGGAGNTEAFF
>TRBJ2-7|TRBV6-5|-|-
TGTGCCAGCAGTTACGGCCAGGGTAATGCCTACGAGCAGTACTTC
CASSYGQGNAYEQYF
>TRBJ2-5|TRBV10-3|few|TRBD1
TGTGCCATAGGACAGGGGAAAGAGACCCAGTACTTC
CAIGQGKETQYF
>TRBJ2-3|TRBV5-1|-|-
TGCGCCAGCAGCTTGCTGGCAGGGCCCAACACAGATACGCAGTATTTT
CASSLLAGPNTDTQYF
>TRBJ2-1|TRBV5-6|-|TRBD1
TGTGCCAGCAGCACCACATGGACAGGGGACGACAATGAGCAGTTCTTC
CASSTTWTGDDNEQFF
>TRBJ1-1|TRBV9|-|-
TGTGCCAGCAGCGTATCAGGAAACACTGAAGCTTTCTTT
CASSVSGNTEAFF
>TRBJ2-3|TRBV27|-|-
TGTGCCAGCACCTCTAAAGGGGAACTCACAGATACGCAGTATTTT
CASTSKGELTDTQYF
>TRBJ1-4|TRBV4-1|-|TRBD1
TGCGCCAGCAGCCAGGGACAGGGGTATGAAAAACTGTTTTTT
CASSQGQGYEKLFF
>TRBJ2-5|TRBV5-4|-|-
TGTGCCAGCAGCCCGACTACAGGGTTCGAGACCCAGTACTTC
CASSPTTGFETQYF
>TRBJ2-7|TRBV7-9|many|TRBD1
TGTGCCAGCAGCCCAGTGCGGGGGGACAGGGGAAGGTCCTACGAGCAGTACTTC
CASSPVRGDRGRSYEQYF
>TRBJ2-5|TRBV7-2|-|TRBD2
TGTGCCAGCAGCTTAGTTGCGGGGGGAAGCGAGACCCAGTACTTC
CASSLVAGGSETQYF